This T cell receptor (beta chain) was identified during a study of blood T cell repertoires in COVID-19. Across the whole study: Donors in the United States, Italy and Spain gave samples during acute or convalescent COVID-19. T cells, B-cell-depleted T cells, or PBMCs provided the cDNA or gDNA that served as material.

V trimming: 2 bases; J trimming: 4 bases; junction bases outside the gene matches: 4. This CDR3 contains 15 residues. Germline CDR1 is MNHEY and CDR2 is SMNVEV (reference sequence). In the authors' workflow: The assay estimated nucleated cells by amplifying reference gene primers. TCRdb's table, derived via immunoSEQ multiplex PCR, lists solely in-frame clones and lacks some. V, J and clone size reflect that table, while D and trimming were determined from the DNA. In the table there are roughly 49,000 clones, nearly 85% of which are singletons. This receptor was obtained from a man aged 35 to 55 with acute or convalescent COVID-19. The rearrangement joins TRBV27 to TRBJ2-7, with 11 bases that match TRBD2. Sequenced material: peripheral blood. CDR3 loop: CASSLGVAGGYEQYF. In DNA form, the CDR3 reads TGTGCCAGCAGTTTAGGGGTAGCGGGAGGGTACGAGCAGTACTTC.